These 8 T cell receptor beta chains came from one sample sequenced in a study of regulatory T cells in long-lasting Graves disease. Investigators prepared the TCR beta libraries by applying iRepertoire HTBI primers and Arm-PCR of CDR3 regions. TCRdb redid the calling of the multiplex PCR reads with MiXCR, one entry per CDR3 protein. The profile shows approximately 540,000 distinct CDR3 sequences, 9.5% to 15% of them singletons. Time point in this sample: newly diagnosed GD, antithyroid drugs for less than 3 months. The TCR library was made from RNA extracted from PBMCs. The same sample was also used in a study of T cells in Graves' hyperthyroidism and ophthalmopathy.

The sample consisted of peripheral blood mononuclear cells (PBMCs), taken at new diagnosis, from a patient treated with antithyroid drugs. Every receptor here comes from a woman aged 25 to 45 with Graves disease.

This clonotype has more than one count but fewer than ten. The chain recombines TRBV27 with TRBJ2-7, with D tentatively TRBD1 or TRBD2 (5 bases each). V was cut by 6 bases and J by 2 bases, with 20 bases left in between. CDR3 length: 16 residues. In germline, CDR1 is MNHEY, CDR2 SMNVEV (reference sequence). The CDR3: CASSNPPGHHPYEQYF. As DNA, the CDR3 is TGTGCCAGCAGCAATCCACCGGGGCACCACCCCTACGAGCAGTACTTC.

This clonotype was observed at least ten times. This sequence joins TRBV6-5 and TRBJ1-2; D uncertain. Between the trimmed V and J ends, which lost 4 bases and 2 bases, there was a span of 11 bases. The germline gives CDR1 MNHEY, CDR2 SVGAGI. The CDR3 contains 14 residues. CDR3 nucleotide sequence: TGTGCCAGCAGTTCCCGGGATCTAAACTATGGCTACACCTTC. Protein product: CASSSRDLNYGYTF.

This clonotype has only one observation. This may arise from a read error, as a much more abundant clone is one base away. The V gene is TRBV30, the J gene TRBJ2-1, with D possibly TRBD2 on 6 matching bases. The CDR3 is made up of 16 amino acids. CDR1 and CDR2 from the germline V gene are GTSNPN and SVGIG (reference sequence). Deletions cut 4 bases from V and 13 bases from J, with 29 bases between. The DNA of the CDR3 is TGTGCCTGGAACCCTGAGGGAAGGAGGGGATTGGGGACCCAGTTCTTC. Translation gives CAWNPEGRRGLGTQFF.

Only one count was recorded for this clonotype. V is TRBV5-6 and J is TRBJ2-4, with D hard to call. The V gene lost 2 bases and the J gene lost 3 bases, with 9 bases spanning the gap. Germline values: CDR1 SGHDT, CDR2 YYEEEE. This CDR3 has 14 residues. The CDR3, as DNA: TGTGCCAGCAGCTTCCGCCAGGTCAAAAACATTCAGTACTTC. Its protein is CASSFRQVKNIQYF.

The chain is built from TRBV5-5 and TRBJ2-5; 7 bases line up with TRBD1. J lost 5 bases, V lost 2 bases, and 9 bases had no gene match. Germline-derived CDR1 and CDR2 are SGHKS and YYEKEE (reference sequence). The CDR3 consists of 15 residues. The CDR3 coding sequence is TGTGCCAGCAGCTTTGGCGACAGGGACGCGGAGACCCAGTACTTC. It specifies CASSFGDRDAETQYF.

This clonotype has at least ten counts. The rearrangement joins TRBV29-1 to TRBJ2-7; TRBD1 aligns across 7 bases. The CDR3 totals 12 residues. CDR1 SQVTM and CDR2 ANQGSEA come from the germline V gene. Trimming removed 5 bases from V and 4 bases from J; junction bases left unmatched: 5. The CDR3 reads CSVLRDSYEQYF. In DNA, the CDR3 is TGCAGCGTTCTCCGGGACAGTTACGAGCAGTACTTC.

This clonotype was found many times. The V gene is TRBV11-3, the J gene TRBJ2-7, with a tentative D call TRBD1 (5 bases). Germline V gene data show CDR1 as SGHNT and CDR2 as YENEEA. This CDR3 has 13 residues. The V gene lost 0 bases and the J gene lost 5 bases, with 8 bases spanning the gap. The CDR3 reads CASSLERGHEQYF. In DNA form, the CDR3 reads TGTGCCAGCAGCTTAGAAAGGGGCCACGAGCAGTACTTC.

This clonotype was seen many times. This chain connects TRBV18 to TRBJ1-1, with a tentative D call TRBD1 (5 bases). Germline CDR1 is KGHSH and CDR2 is LQKENI. This CDR3 has 14 amino acids. Trimming stripped 2 bases from V and 0 bases from J, with 7 bases between. The CDR3 here is CASSPDRMNTEAFF. CDR3 nucleotide sequence: TGTGCCAGCTCACCAGACAGAATGAACACTGAAGCTTTCTTT.